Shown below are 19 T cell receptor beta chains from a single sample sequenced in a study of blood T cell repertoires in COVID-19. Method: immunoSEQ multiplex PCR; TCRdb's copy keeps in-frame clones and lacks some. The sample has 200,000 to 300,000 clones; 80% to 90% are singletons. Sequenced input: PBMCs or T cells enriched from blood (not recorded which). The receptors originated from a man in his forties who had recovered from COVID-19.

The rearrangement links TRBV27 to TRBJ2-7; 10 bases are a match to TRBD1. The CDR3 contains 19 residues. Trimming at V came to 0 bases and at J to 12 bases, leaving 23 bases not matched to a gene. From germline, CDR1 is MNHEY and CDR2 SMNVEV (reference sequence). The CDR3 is CASSLSTGQGTLAELVLYF. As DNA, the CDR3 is TGTGCCAGCAGTTTATCCACGGGACAGGGGACGTTAGCGGAGCTGGTTCTGTACTTC.

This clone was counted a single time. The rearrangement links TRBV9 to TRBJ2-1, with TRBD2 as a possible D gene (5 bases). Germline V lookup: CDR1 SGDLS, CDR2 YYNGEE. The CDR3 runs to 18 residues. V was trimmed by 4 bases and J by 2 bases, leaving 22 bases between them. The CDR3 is CASSPWGDPQAPYNEQFF. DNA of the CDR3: TGTGCCAGCAGCCCTTGGGGAGACCCCCAGGCCCCCTACAATGAGCAGTTCTTC.

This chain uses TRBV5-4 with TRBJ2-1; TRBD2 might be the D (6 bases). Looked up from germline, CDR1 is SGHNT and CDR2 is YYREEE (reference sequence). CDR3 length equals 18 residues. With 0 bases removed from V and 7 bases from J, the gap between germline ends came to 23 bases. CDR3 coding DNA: TGTGCCAGCAGCTTGGAATATTTAGGTGGAGGGGTCGGTAATGAGCAGTTCTTC. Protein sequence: CASSLEYLGGGVGNEQFF.

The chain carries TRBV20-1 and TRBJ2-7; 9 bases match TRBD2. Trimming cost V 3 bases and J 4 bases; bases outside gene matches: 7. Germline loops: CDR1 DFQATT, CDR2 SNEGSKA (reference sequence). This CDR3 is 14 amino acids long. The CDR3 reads CSASGLAGVYEQYF. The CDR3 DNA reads TGCAGTGCTAGTGGGTTAGCGGGAGTTTACGAGCAGTACTTC.

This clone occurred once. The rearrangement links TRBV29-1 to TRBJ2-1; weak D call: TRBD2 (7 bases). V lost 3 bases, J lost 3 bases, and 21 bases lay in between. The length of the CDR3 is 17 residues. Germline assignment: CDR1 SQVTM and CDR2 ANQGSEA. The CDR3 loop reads CSVDGGRGGIHYNEQFF. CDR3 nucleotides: TGCAGCGTTGACGGCGGGAGAGGGGGGATACACTACAATGAGCAGTTCTTC.

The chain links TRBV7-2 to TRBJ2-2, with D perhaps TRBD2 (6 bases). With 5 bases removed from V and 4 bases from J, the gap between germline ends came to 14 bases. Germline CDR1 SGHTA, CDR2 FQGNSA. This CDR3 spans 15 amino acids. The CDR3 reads CASSLPEGGTGELFF. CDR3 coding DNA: TGTGCCAGCAGCCTACCTGAGGGAGGCACCGGGGAGCTGTTTTTT.

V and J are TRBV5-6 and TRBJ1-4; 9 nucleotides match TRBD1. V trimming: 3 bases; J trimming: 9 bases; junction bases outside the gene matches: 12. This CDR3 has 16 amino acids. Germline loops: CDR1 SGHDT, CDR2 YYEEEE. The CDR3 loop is CASSSSRDRALQKLFF. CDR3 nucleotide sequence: TGTGCCAGCAGCTCCTCGAGGGACAGGGCACTTCAAAAACTGTTTTTT. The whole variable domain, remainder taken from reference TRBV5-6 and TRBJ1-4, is DAGVTQSPTHLIKTRGQQVTLRCSPKSGHDTVSWYQQALGQGPQFIFQYYEEEERQRGNFPDRFSGHQFPNYSSELNVNALLLGDSALYLCASSSSRDRALQKLFFGSGTQLSVL.

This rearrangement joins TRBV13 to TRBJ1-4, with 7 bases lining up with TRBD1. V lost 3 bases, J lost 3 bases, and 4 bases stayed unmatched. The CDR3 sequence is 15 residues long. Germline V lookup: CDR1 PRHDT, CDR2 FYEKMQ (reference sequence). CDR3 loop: CASSLRGRANEKLFF. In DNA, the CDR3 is TGTGCCAGCAGCTTGAGGGGGCGGGCTAATGAAAAACTGTTTTTT.

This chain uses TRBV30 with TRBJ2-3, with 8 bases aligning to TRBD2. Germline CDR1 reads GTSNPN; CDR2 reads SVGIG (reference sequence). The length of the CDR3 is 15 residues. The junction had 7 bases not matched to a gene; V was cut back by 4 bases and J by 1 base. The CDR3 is CAWILGSGGTDTQYF. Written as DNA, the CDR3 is TGTGCCTGGATCCTTGGTAGCGGGGGCACAGATACGCAGTATTTT.

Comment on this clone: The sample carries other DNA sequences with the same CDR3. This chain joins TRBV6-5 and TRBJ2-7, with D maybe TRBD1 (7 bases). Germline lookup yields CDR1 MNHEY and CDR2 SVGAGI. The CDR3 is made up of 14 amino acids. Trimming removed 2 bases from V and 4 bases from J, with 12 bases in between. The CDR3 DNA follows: TGTGCCAGCAGTTACGGCCAGGGGGGATACGAGCAGTACTTC. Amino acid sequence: CASSYGQGGYEQYF.

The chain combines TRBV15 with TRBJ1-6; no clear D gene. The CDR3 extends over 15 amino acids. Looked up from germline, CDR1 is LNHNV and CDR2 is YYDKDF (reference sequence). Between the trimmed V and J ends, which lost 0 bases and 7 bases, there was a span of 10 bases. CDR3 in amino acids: CATSREVGRNSPLHF. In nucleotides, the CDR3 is TGTGCCACCAGCAGAGAAGTAGGCAGGAATTCACCCCTCCACTTT.

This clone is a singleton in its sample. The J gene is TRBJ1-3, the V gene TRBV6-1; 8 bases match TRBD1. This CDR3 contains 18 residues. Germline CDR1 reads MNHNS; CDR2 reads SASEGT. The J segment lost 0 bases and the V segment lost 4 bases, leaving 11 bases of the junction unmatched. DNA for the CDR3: TGTGCCAGCAGTGCTACAGGGGGATGGTATTTCTCTGGAAACACCATATATTTT. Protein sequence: CASSATGGWYFSGNTIYF.

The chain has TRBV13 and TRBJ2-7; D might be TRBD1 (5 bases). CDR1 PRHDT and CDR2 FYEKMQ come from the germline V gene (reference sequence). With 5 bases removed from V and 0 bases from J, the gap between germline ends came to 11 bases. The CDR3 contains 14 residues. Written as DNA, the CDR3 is TGTGCCAGCAGCGCCCTCCAGGGCTCCTACGAGCAGTACTTC. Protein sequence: CASSALQGSYEQYF.

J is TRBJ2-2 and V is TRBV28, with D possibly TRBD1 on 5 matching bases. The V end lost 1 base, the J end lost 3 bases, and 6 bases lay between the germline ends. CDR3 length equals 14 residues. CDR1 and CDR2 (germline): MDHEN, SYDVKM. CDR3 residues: CASSLLGDTGELFF. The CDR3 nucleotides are TGTGCCAGCAGTTTATTAGGGGACACCGGGGAGCTGTTTTTT. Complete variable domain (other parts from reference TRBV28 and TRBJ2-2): DVKVTQSSRYLVKRTGEKVFLECVQDMDHENMFWYRQDPGLGLRLIYFSYDVKMKEKGDIPEGYSVSREKKERFSLILESASTNQTSMYLCASSLLGDTGELFFGEGSRLTVL.

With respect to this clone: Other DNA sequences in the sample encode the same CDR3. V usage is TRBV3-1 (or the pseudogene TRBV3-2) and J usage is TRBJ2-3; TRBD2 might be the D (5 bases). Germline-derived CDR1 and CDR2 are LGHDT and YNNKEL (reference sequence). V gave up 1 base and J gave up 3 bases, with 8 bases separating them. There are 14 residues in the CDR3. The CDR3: CASSQAGGTDTQYF. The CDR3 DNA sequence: TGTGCCAGCAGCCAAGCTGGAGGTACAGATACGCAGTATTTT.

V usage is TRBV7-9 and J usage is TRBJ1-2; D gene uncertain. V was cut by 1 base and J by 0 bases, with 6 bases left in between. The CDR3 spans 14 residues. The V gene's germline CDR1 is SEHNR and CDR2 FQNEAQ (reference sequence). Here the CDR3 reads CASSLGRANYGYTF. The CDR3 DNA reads TGTGCCAGCAGCTTAGGCCGCGCTAACTATGGCTACACCTTC.

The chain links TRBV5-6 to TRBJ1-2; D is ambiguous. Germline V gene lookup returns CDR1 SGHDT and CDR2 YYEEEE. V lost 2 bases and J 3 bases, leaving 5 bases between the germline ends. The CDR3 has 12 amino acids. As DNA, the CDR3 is TGTGCCAGCAGCTTTAATGACTATGGCTACACCTTC. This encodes CASSFNDYGYTF.

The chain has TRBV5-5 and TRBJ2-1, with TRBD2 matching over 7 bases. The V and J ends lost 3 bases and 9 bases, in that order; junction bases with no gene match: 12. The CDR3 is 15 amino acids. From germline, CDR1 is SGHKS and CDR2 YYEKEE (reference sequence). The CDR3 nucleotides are TGTGCCAGCAGCTCCTACGCGGCGGGAGTGGTTGAGCAGTTCTTC. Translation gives CASSSYAAGVVEQFF. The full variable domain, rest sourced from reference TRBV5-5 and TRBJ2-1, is DAGVTQSPTHLIKTRGQQVTLRCSPISGHKSVSWYQQVLGQGPQFIFQYYEKEERGRGNFPDRFSARQFPNYSSELNVNALLLGDSALYLCASSSYAAGVVEQFFGPGTRLTVL.

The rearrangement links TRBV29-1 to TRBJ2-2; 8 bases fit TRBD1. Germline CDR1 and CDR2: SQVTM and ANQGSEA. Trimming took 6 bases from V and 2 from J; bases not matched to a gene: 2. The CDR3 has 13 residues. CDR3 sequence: CSVDRENTGELFF. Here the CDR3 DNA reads TGCAGCGTGGACAGGGAAAACACCGGGGAGCTGTTTTTT.